This T cell receptor (beta chain) was retrieved from a study of T-cell memory formation after mild COVID-19. General observations from the study: Certain responding clones were present in pre-infection memory, suggesting participation of cross-reactive memory. The CD4+ clones that contracted clustered mainly within CM and EM, and the CD8+ clones concentrated in EMRA.

From 5'RACE with constant-segment primers came TCR alpha and TCR beta cDNA libraries that carried sample barcodes and UMIs. TCRdb re-called the 5' RACE reads with MiXCR, one entry per CDR3 protein. This table holds 300,000 to 400,000 distinct CDR3 sequences, 25% to 30% found once. Only a few counts were recorded for this clonotype. What it recognizes is unknown. This CDR3 comprises 15 residues. The junction had 6 bases not matched to a gene; V was cut back by 3 bases and J by 7 bases. Germline CDR1 reads MNHEY; CDR2 reads SVGAGI. This clonotype was sampled from an adult woman who had mild COVID-19 (a few samples of this study predate the infection). Cell type and time point are not known. The chain is built from TRBV6-5 and TRBJ1-4, with 9 bases that match TRBD1. The sequenced material came from PBMCs or a T cell subset sorted from them (not recorded which). CDR3: CASSYEGQGGEKLFF. In nucleotides, the CDR3 is TGTGCCAGCAGTTATGAGGGACAGGGAGGTGAAAAACTGTTTTTT.